These 30 T cell receptor beta chains came from one sample sequenced in a study of PD-L1 blockade in urothelial cancer. Clones were sequenced by immunoSEQ multiplex PCR, and TCRdb holds only the in-frame ones, with some missing. Altogether roughly 45,000 clones are present, roughly 85% being singletons, with the ten largest covering 6% to 9%. Sequencing was performed on PBMCs, taken around atezolizumab (anti-PD-L1) treatment. Source of these receptors: a man aged 60 to 75 with urothelial cancer.

This clone appeared a single time. The rearrangement links TRBV29-1 to TRBJ1-1, with a possible D match to TRBD1 (5 bases). The V gene lost 5 bases and the J gene lost 8 bases, with 15 bases spanning the gap. This CDR3 contains 12 residues. CDR1 SQVTM and CDR2 ANQGSEA come from the germline V gene. The CDR3 DNA sequence: TGCAGCGTTCGAACGCAGGGCGAAGAAGCTTTCTTT. As protein: CSVRTQGEEAFF. The entire variable domain, with the rest obtained from reference TRBV29-1 and TRBJ1-1, is as follows: SAVISQKPSRDICQRGTSLTIQCQVDSQVTMMFWYRQQPGQSLTLIATANQGSEATYESGFVIDKFPISRPNLTFSTLTVSNMSPEDSSIYLCSVRTQGEEAFFGQGTRLTVV.

This sequence joins TRBV5-6 and TRBJ2-7, with 11 bases that match TRBD2. V lost 4 bases and J lost 1; bases outside the gene matches: 4. The CDR3 totals 15 residues. The germline CDR1 and CDR2 sequences are SGHDT and YYEEEE. The CDR3 DNA is TGTGCCAGCAGCCGCGGGACTAGCGGTTCCTACGAGCAGTACTTC. Translated, it gives CASSRGTSGSYEQYF.

The gene calls are TRBV2 and TRBJ2-5, with 7 bases lining up with TRBD2. In germline, CDR1 is SNHLY, CDR2 FYNNEI. The CDR3 totals 14 residues. V gave up 6 bases and J gave up 2 bases; unmatched junction bases: 6. CDR3 bases: TGTGCCAGCAGGTCCGCTAGCGGACAAGAGACCCAGTACTTC. Amino acids: CASRSASGQETQYF.

This clone was seen a single time. The CDR3 loop is CASSSGLAGASSTDTQYF. CDR3 bases: TGTGCCAGCAGCAGCGGACTAGCGGGGGCCTCTAGCACAGATACGCAGTATTTT. The chain links TRBV7-9 to TRBJ2-3, with 13 bases identical to TRBD2. The germline CDR1 and CDR2 sequences are SEHNR and FQNEAQ (reference sequence). The CDR3 is 18 residues long. The V and J ends lost 5 bases and 0 bases, in that order; junction bases with no gene match: 8. Variable domain in full (rest from reference TRBV7-9 and TRBJ2-3): DTGVSQNPRHKITKRGQNVTFRCDPISEHNRLYWYRQTLGQGPEFLTYFQNEAQLEKSRLLSDRFSAERPKGSFSTLEIQRTEQGDSAMYLCASSSGLAGASSTDTQYFGPGTRLTVL.

This chain joins TRBV6-6 and TRBJ2-5, with 12 nucleotides matching TRBD2. CDR3 size: 14 residues. Germline loops: CDR1 MNHNY, CDR2 SVGAGI (reference sequence). V was clipped by 10 bases and J by 2 bases; unmatched bases: 5. In nucleotides, the CDR3 is TGTGCCATCCAGACTAGCGGGGGACAAGAGACCCAGTACTTC. It yields the protein CAIQTSGGQETQYF.

The chain joins TRBV15 to TRBJ1-2; a possible D gene is TRBD1 (5 bases). Germline lookup yields CDR1 LNHNV and CDR2 YYDKDF (reference sequence). V was trimmed by 0 bases and J by 4 bases, leaving 12 bases between them. This CDR3 region has 15 residues. DNA for the CDR3: TGTGCCACCAGCAGAGATCGGGGGGGTGGCTATGGCTACACCTTC. This codes for CATSRDRGGGYGYTF.

The V and J genes are TRBV13 and TRBJ2-2; possibly TRBD2 for D (6 bases). V was cut by 2 bases and J by 1 base, with 8 bases left in between. This CDR3 spans 15 amino acids. Germline-derived CDR1 and CDR2 are PRHDT and FYEKMQ (reference sequence). The CDR3 sequence is CASSLLRGNTGELFF. DNA for the CDR3: TGTGCCAGCAGCTTATTGCGGGGGAACACCGGGGAGCTGTTTTTT.

The chain is built from TRBV6-6 and TRBJ2-3; 8 bases map to TRBD2. This CDR3 is built from 12 residues. The germline V gene has CDR1 MNHNY and CDR2 SVGAGI (reference sequence). Trimming took 8 bases from V and 4 from J; bases not matched to a gene: 2. The CDR3 sequence is CASGLAADTQYF. The CDR3 region has the DNA TGTGCCAGCGGACTAGCCGCAGATACGCAGTATTTT.

The V call is TRBV30, the J call TRBJ1-1; TRBD1 agrees at 7 bases. With 2 bases clipped from V and 11 bases from J, the junction kept 11 bases outside the gene matches. The germline gives CDR1 GTSNPN, CDR2 SVGIG (reference sequence). CDR3 length: 13 amino acids. The CDR3 region is CAWSSPPTGFAFF. CDR3 nucleotides: TGTGCCTGGAGTTCCCCTCCGACAGGGTTCGCTTTCTTT.

The V call is TRBV4-3, the J call TRBJ1-4; 8 bases agree with TRBD1. V was pared by 3 bases and J by 4 bases, with 4 bases of the junction left unmatched. The CDR3 spans 15 residues. The germline V gene encodes CDR1 LGHNA and CDR2 YSLEER. CDR3 bases: TGCGCCAGCAGCCAGTGGACAGGGTATAATGAAAAACTGTTTTTT. It codes for CASSQWTGYNEKLFF.

The rearrangement links TRBV5-6 to TRBJ1-3, with a weak D call TRBD1 (5 bases). The CDR3 is 15 amino acids. V lost 1 base and J lost 3, with 11 bases in between. CDR1 SGHDT and CDR2 YYEEEE come from the germline V gene. This chain's CDR3 is CASSLSLGDGNTIYF. The CDR3, as DNA: TGTGCCAGCAGCTTGTCTCTAGGGGATGGAAACACCATATATTTT.

CDR3 region: CATSSPKRPHTEAFF. Written as DNA, the CDR3 is TGTGCCACCAGCAGCCCAAAGAGGCCCCACACTGAAGCTTTCTTT. V gene TRBV15 combines with J gene TRBJ1-1; D is undetermined. This CDR3 comprises 15 residues. The V end was cut by 3 bases, the J end by 3 bases, with 14 bases between. CDR1 LNHNV and CDR2 YYDKDF come from the germline V gene (reference sequence).

The rearrangement links TRBV5-8 to TRBJ1-1; TRBD1 matches at 7 bases. Germline lookup yields CDR1 SGHTS and CDR2 YDEGEE. Trimming removed 4 bases from V and 0 bases from J; junction bases left unmatched: 3. This CDR3 region has 14 residues. CDR3 nucleotide sequence: TGTGCCAGCAGCCCGGACAGGATGAACACTGAAGCTTTCTTT. It specifies CASSPDRMNTEAFF. The full variable domain, completed using reference TRBV5-8 and TRBJ1-1, is EAGVTQSPTHLIKTRGQQATLRCSPISGHTSVYWYQQALGLGLQFLLWYDEGEERNRGNFPPRFSGRQFPNYSSELNVNALELEDSALYLCASSPDRMNTEAFFGQGTRLTVV.

The chain links TRBV6-1 to TRBJ2-5, with D possibly matching TRBD2 (6 bases). There are 15 residues in the CDR3. Germline V gene sequence: CDR1 MNHNS, CDR2 SASEGT. Trimming took off 8 bases at V and 2 bases at J, with 18 bases between the two ends. The CDR3 DNA is TGTGCCAGCTCCCTTACGGCGGGGAGTCAAGAGACCCAGTACTTC. It yields the protein CASSLTAGSQETQYF.

J is TRBJ1-6 and V is TRBV7-4; D call uncertain. The CDR3 spans 15 residues. With 7 bases removed from V and 7 bases from J, the gap between germline ends came to 17 bases. Looked up from germline, CDR1 is SGHVT and CDR2 is SQSDAQ. The CDR3 nucleotides read TGTGCCAGCACCAAGGCGGGTTTGGCGAATTCACCCCTCCACTTT. It specifies CASTKAGLANSPLHF. The whole variable domain, filled in from reference TRBV7-4 and TRBJ1-6, reads GAGVSQSPRYKVAKRGRDVALRCDSISGHVTLYWYRQTLGQGSEVLTYSQSDAQRDKSGRPSGRFSAERPERSVSTLKIQRTEQGDSAVYLCASTKAGLANSPLHFGNGTRLTVT.

The chain employs TRBV7-9 and TRBJ2-5; D ambiguous. Trimming took 2 bases from V and 5 from J, leaving 6 bases between them. This CDR3 has 12 residues. Germline CDR1 and CDR2: SEHNR and FQNEAQ (reference sequence). The CDR3 region has the DNA TGTGCCAGCAGCTTAATCGCGGAGACCCAGTACTTC. Its protein product is CASSLIAETQYF.

The V and J genes are TRBV7-9 and TRBJ1-3, with a tentative D call TRBD1 (5 bases). V lost 2 bases, J lost 0 bases, and 8 bases lay in between. Germline assignment: CDR1 SEHNR and CDR2 FQNEAQ (reference sequence). There are 15 residues in the CDR3. CDR3 DNA sequence: TGTGCCAGCAGCTTATGGGGGGACTCTGGAAACACCATATATTTT. Amino acids: CASSLWGDSGNTIYF.

The chain combines TRBV28 with TRBJ2-7; D might be TRBD1 (5 bases). Trimming shortened V by 2 bases and J by 5 bases, and 7 bases separated the two germline ends. This CDR3 region has 12 residues. Germline values: CDR1 MDHEN, CDR2 SYDVKM. The CDR3 protein is CASSLRGNEQYF. The CDR3 DNA sequence: TGTGCCAGCAGTTTAAGGGGAAACGAGCAGTACTTC.

This chain connects TRBV9 to TRBJ1-1; 12 bases fit TRBD1. V shed 0 bases and J 1 base; nucleotides not matched to a gene: 1. The germline CDR1 and CDR2 sequences are SGDLS and YYNGEE. CDR3 length: 16 amino acids. CDR3: CASSVGGQGANTEAFF. CDR3 sequence (DNA): TGTGCCAGCAGCGTAGGGGGACAGGGGGCGAACACTGAAGCTTTCTTT.

The CDR3 DNA reads TGTGCCAGCAGCCTAGACAGGTTCTACGAGCAGTACTTC. It is translated as CASSLDRFYEQYF. The chain couples TRBV7-2 to TRBJ2-7, with D tentatively TRBD1 (6 bases). The CDR3 is 13 residues long. The V gene's germline CDR1 is SGHTA and CDR2 FQGNSA. V shed 5 bases and J shed 3 bases, with 11 bases lying between them.

The genes are TRBV2 and TRBJ2-5; 14 bases fit TRBD2. The CDR3 consists of 15 residues. The V and J ends lost 5 bases and 3 bases, in that order; junction bases with no gene match: 2. Germline CDR1 SNHLY, CDR2 FYNNEI. CDR3 in amino acids: CASSKGLAGEETQYF. The CDR3 region has the DNA TGTGCCAGCAGTAAGGGACTAGCGGGGGAAGAGACCCAGTACTTC.

This CDR3 reads CATTATSGGITDTQYF. DNA for the CDR3: TGTGCCACCACCGCGACTAGCGGGGGGATAACAGATACGCAGTATTTT. The chain employs TRBV13 and TRBJ2-3; the match to TRBD2 covers 13 bases. The CDR3 length is 16 residues. V lost 10 bases, J lost 3 bases, and 10 bases stayed unmatched. Germline lookup yields CDR1 PRHDT and CDR2 FYEKMQ (reference sequence).

This chain joins TRBV28 and TRBJ1-4; D is uncertain. Trimming left V 4 bases short and J 8 bases short, with 11 bases between. The length of the CDR3 is 13 residues. Looked up from germline, CDR1 is MDHEN and CDR2 is SYDVKM. CDR3 sequence reads: CASSSGGQEKLFF. In nucleotides, the CDR3 is TGTGCCAGCAGTTCCGGCGGCCAAGAAAAACTGTTTTTT. Looking up the rest from reference TRBV28 and TRBJ1-4 gives the full variable domain: DVKVTQSSRYLVKRTGEKVFLECVQDMDHENMFWYRQDPGLGLRLIYFSYDVKMKEKGDIPEGYSVSREKKERFSLILESASTNQTSMYLCASSSGGQEKLFFGSGTQLSVL.

The V gene is TRBV7-9, the J gene TRBJ2-2; weak D call: TRBD1 (6 bases). V gave up 5 bases and J gave up 7 bases, with 14 bases separating them. Germline CDR1 and CDR2: SEHNR and FQNEAQ (reference sequence). The CDR3 loop spans 14 amino acids. The CDR3 region has the DNA TGTGCCAGCAGCAAACAGGGCAGGGTCGGGGAGCTGTTTTTT. It encodes CASSKQGRVGELFF.

This clone was observed a handful of times. V is TRBV6-1 and J is TRBJ2-3; 9 bases line up with TRBD2. After removal of 5 bases from V and 5 bases from J, the junction contained 5 bases not matched to a gene. Germline CDR1 MNHNS, CDR2 SASEGT. The CDR3 contains 14 residues. The CDR3: CASSFERGVDTQYF. The CDR3 DNA reads as TGTGCCAGCAGTTTCGAGCGGGGGGTAGATACGCAGTATTTT.

The V call is TRBV30, the J call TRBJ1-6; D perhaps matches TRBD1 (6 bases). Per the germline V gene, CDR1 is GTSNPN and CDR2 is SVGIG (reference sequence). CDR3 length: 14 amino acids. Deletions cut 0 bases from V and 9 bases from J, with 12 bases between. The CDR3 DNA sequence: TGTGCCTGGAGTGTAAGGGGGTTTAGTTCACCCCTCCACTTT. This translates into CAWSVRGFSSPLHF.

The rearrangement uses TRBV5-1 and TRBJ2-5; the match to TRBD2 covers 14 bases. Germline assignment: CDR1 SGHRS and CDR2 YFSETQ. The CDR3 is 17 residues long. V was pared by 4 bases and J by 1 base, with 6 bases of the junction left unmatched. CDR3 in DNA: TGCGCCAGCAGCATAACCGGGACTAGCGGGGGCCAAGAGACCCAGTACTTC. Its translation is CASSITGTSGGQETQYF.

The genes are TRBV7-2 and TRBJ2-2; the match to TRBD2 covers 8 bases. The CDR3 is 16 residues long. The junction had 12 bases not matched to a gene; V was cut back by 5 bases and J by 7 bases. Germline V lookup: CDR1 SGHTA, CDR2 FQGNSA. DNA of the CDR3: TGTGCCAGCAGCCTAGGTCGCGGGGGGAGTGGCGGGGAGCTGTTTTTT. It codes for CASSLGRGGSGGELFF.

The chain links TRBV5-1 to TRBJ2-7, with D perhaps matching TRBD1 (5 bases). Trimming took off 1 base at V and 1 base at J, with 12 bases between the two ends. The germline CDR1 and CDR2 sequences are SGHRS and YFSETQ. The CDR3 is made up of 15 amino acids. The CDR3 is CASSLSQGPSYEQYF. CDR3 sequence (DNA): TGCGCCAGCAGCTTGTCGCAGGGCCCATCCTACGAGCAGTACTTC.

The chain is built from TRBV4-2 and TRBJ2-2; the D gene is possibly TRBD2 (7 bases). The CDR3 loop spans 18 amino acids. V lost 1 base, J lost 3 bases, and 18 bases lay in between. The V gene's germline CDR1 is LGHNA and CDR2 YNFKEQ. The CDR3 region is CASSQGGAGAPDTGELFF. CDR3 DNA: TGTGCCAGCAGCCAAGGGGGGGCGGGGGCTCCGGACACCGGGGAGCTGTTTTTT.